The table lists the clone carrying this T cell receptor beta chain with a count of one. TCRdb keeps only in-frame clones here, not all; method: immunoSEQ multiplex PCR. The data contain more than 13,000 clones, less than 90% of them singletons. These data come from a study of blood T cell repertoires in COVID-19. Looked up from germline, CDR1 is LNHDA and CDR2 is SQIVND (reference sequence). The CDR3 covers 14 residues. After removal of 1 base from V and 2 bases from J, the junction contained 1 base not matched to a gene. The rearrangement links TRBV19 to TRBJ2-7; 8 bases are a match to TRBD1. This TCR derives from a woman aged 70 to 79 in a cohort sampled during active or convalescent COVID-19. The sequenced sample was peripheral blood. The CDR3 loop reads CASSIGTGPYEQYF. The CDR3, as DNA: TGTGCCAGTAGTATAGGGACAGGGCCCTACGAGCAGTACTTC.